What follows is one T cell receptor (beta chain) and its context. The antigen is undetermined. Having been cultured for under twelve days, the cells underwent CD4+ T cell isolation. All vaccine recipients tested negative for nucleocapsid antibodies and had never contracted SARS-CoV-2 infection. Sequencing used immunoSEQ multiplex PCR; TCRdb keeps in-frame clones, though not all of them. The table includes tens of thousands of clones, 60% to 80% detected once. Trimming cost V 4 bases and J 3 bases, with 8 bases left between them. The CDR3 sequence is 14 residues long. Per the germline V gene, CDR1 is SGHDT and CDR2 is YYEEEE. This entry comes from a study of vaccination effects on CD4 cells after COVID-19. Regarding the study as a whole: Marked clonal contraction was seen in infection- and vaccine-induced clones late after vaccination.

The chain is built from TRBV5-6 and TRBJ1-6; no clear D gene. This specimen consisted of CD4+ T cells from PBMCs cultured without peptide, obtained before COVID-19 vaccination. The source is a human donor who received a COVID-19 vaccine. CDR3 region: CASSLGVYNSPLHF. DNA of the CDR3: TGTGCCAGCAGCCTCGGGGTCTATAATTCACCCCTCCACTTT.